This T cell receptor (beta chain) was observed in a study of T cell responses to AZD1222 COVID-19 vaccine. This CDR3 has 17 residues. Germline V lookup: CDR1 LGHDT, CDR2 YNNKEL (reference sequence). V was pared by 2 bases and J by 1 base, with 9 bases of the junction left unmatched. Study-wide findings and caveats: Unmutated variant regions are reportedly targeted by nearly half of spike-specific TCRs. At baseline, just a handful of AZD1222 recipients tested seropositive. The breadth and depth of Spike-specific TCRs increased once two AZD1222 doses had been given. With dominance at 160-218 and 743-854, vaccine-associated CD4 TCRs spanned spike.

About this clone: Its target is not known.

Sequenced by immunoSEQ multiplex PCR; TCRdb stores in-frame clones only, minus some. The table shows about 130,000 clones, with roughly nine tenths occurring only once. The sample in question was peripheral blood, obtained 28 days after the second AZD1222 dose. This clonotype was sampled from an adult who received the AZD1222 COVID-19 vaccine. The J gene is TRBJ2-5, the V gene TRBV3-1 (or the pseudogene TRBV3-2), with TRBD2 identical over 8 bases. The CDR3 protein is CASSQTPRTSPQETQYF. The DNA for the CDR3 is TGTGCCAGCAGCCAAACCCCTCGGACTAGCCCCCAAGAGACCCAGTACTTC.